This T cell receptor (beta chain) was sequenced during a study of CD8 T cells in ankylosing spondylitis. This clonotype was seen repeatedly, ten times or more. Each TCR beta library was made by quantitative 5'-RACE that incorporated molecular barcodes. Each CDR3 protein gets one entry after TCRdb re-called the 5' RACE reads with MiXCR. The sample includes around 130,000 distinct CDR3 sequences, around 7% of them seen just once. The sequenced material came from blood, either unsorted or a sorted T cell fraction (not recorded which). The clonotype was recovered from a male donor with ankylosing spondylitis or in good health (not recorded which).

CDR3 bases: TGCAGCGTTGGGGGCGAGGGAAATCAGCCCCAGCATTTT. Its protein product is CSVGGEGNQPQHF. This chain joins TRBV29-1 and TRBJ1-5; tentatively, D is TRBD1 (5 bases). The CDR3 is made up of 13 amino acids. The V and J ends lost 4 bases and 4 bases respectively, with 11 bases between them. Germline values: CDR1 SQVTM, CDR2 ANQGSEA. The complete variable domain, with remaining parts taken from reference TRBV29-1 and TRBJ1-5, reads SAVISQKPSRDICQRGTSLTIQCQVDSQVTMMFWYRQQPGQSLTLIATANQGSEATYESGFVIDKFPISRPNLTFSTLTVSNMSPEDSSIYLCSVGGEGNQPQHFGDGTRLSIL.